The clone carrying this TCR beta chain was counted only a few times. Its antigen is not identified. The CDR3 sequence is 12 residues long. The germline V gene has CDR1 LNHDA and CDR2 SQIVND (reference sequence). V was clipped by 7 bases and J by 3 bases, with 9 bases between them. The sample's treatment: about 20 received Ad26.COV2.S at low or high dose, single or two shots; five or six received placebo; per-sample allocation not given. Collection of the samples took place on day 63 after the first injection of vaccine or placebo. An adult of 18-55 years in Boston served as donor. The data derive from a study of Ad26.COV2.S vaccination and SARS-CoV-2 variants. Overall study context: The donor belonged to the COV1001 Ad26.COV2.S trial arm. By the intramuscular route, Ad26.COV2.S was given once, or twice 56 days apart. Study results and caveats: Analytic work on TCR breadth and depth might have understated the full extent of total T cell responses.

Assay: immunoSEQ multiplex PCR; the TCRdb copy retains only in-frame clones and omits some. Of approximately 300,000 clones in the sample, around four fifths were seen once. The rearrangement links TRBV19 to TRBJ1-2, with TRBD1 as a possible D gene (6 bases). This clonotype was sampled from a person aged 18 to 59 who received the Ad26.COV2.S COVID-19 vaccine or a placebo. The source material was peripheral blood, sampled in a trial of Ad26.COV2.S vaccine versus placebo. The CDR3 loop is CASKGDYYGYTF. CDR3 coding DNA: TGTGCCAGTAAGGGGGACTACTATGGCTACACCTTC.